Sequencing of this T cell receptor beta chain was carried out in a study of CD8+ T cells in alopecia areata. Across the whole study: Once tofacitinib had been taken for 6 to 18 months, 6 months off drug followed.

Indicated treatment: oral pan-JAK inhibitor, 5-10 mg twice daily. PBMC-derived CD4+ and CD8+ T cells were sorted. cDNA serving as the sequencing template came from extracted, reverse transcribed RNA. This table comes from immunoSEQ multiplex PCR, and its TCRdb copy is limited to in-frame clones, with some not included. The table records 93,000 or so clones, 86% of them present only once. This sequence originates from a human donor with alopecia areata. The specimen was CD8+ T cells sorted from blood, collected at approximately week 30, from a patient treated with tofacitinib.

The CDR3 sequence is CASSLMGQGNYGYTF. In nucleotides, the CDR3 is TGTGCCAGCAGCTTAATGGGACAGGGGAACTATGGCTACACCTTC. The V call is TRBV5-4, the J call TRBJ1-2; 10 bases map to TRBD1. The V gene's germline CDR1 is SGHNT and CDR2 YYREEE (reference sequence). Losses at the gene ends were 2 bases for V and 2 bases for J; bases not matched to a gene: 3. CDR3 size: 15 residues.